The rows below give T cell receptor beta chains drawn from one sample of a study of T cells after yellow fever vaccination. TCRdb used MiXCR to reprocess the 5' RACE reads, holding one entry per CDR3 protein. The repertoire holds about 550,000 distinct CDR3 sequences, with 19% as singletons. The starting material was PBMCs, obtained 15 days after the yellow fever booster vaccination. The receptor source for this set is a young man who received the YFV17D yellow fever vaccine. Both conserved end residues are part of each CDR3. A D gene is named only where the DNA matches it firmly.

J,length,V,D,CDR3
TRBJ2-1,14,TRBV7-8,-,CASSLFGSNNEQFF
TRBJ2-3,20,TRBV12-3/TRBV12-4,TRBD2,CASSFSGRLAGGPGTDTQYF
TRBJ1-4,14,TRBV30,-,CAWSEGVTNEKLFF
TRBJ2-3,17,TRBV6-5,TRBD2,CASSYSITTSGGDTQYF
TRBJ2-3,14,TRBV20-1,TRBD2,CSARVGGPSDTQYF
TRBJ2-2,13,TRBV10-2,-,CASGPRYAGELFF
TRBJ2-7,14,TRBV27,-,CASSFAQGFYEQYF
TRBJ2-5,14,TRBV5-1,TRBD1,CASRPGQGQETQYF
TRBJ2-1,15,TRBV9,TRBD2,CASSPGLANDNEQFF
TRBJ2-2,15,TRBV7-2,TRBD1,CASSWTGGGPGELFF
TRBJ2-5,18,TRBV7-7,TRBD1,CASSLAPSRGDRGETQYF
TRBJ2-7,10,TRBV29-1,-,CSVVIYEQYF
TRBJ2-1,17,TRBV7-8,TRBD2,CASSYPRSGAIDNEQFF
TRBJ2-7,15,TRBV5-1,TRBD1,CASRKRQGGSYEQYF
TRBJ2-2,18,TRBV3-1,-,CASSHPRATSRDTGELFF
TRBJ2-5,15,TRBV5-4,TRBD2,CASSLGGSRGETQYF
TRBJ1-2,14,TRBV7-8,-,CASSREASNYGYTF
TRBJ1-3,13,TRBV7-3,-,CASSVDSGNTIYF
TRBJ2-1,15,TRBV19,-,CASSTDSRGYNEQFF
TRBJ2-1,16,TRBV20-1,TRBD1,CSARDPIQGSYNEQFF
TRBJ2-5,13,TRBV24-1,-,CATSDGHRETQYF
TRBJ1-3,13,TRBV5-1,-,CASSAGQGNTIYF
TRBJ2-3,14,TRBV27,TRBD1,CASSLSNRGDTQYF
TRBJ2-7,12,TRBV20-1,-,CSAIPSLWVQYF
TRBJ2-1,13,TRBV25-1,TRBD2,CATRRGAYNEQFF
TRBJ1-1,14,TRBV2,-,CASSVLTTGTEAFF
TRBJ2-1,19,TRBV28,TRBD2,CASSLRGGTRVGSYNEQFF
TRBJ2-2,14,TRBV20-1,TRBD2,CSADSGSSPGELFF
TRBJ2-4,15,TRBV6-1,TRBD2,CASSELEPGGDIQYF
TRBJ2-5,14,TRBV6-5,-,CASSHIRLAETQYF
TRBJ2-4,16,TRBV10-3,-,CAISEGRLEAKNIQYF